The 20 T cell receptor beta chains presented below share a single source sample, sequenced in a study of T cells in localized non-small cell lung cancer. TCRdb's copy holds only in-frame clones and misses some; the assay was immunoSEQ multiplex PCR. Among around 820 clones listed, 20% to 25% were seen once. This specimen consisted of lung tumor tissue, obtained before any cancer treatment. The receptors were gathered from an older female donor with stage I lung adenocarcinoma.

The CDR3 sequence: CASSFPGGTEAFF. DNA of the CDR3: TGTGCCAGCAGTTTCCCAGGGGGCACTGAAGCTTTCTTT. The chain joins TRBV28 to TRBJ1-1, with 7 bases lining up with TRBD1. V dropped 3 bases and J dropped 4; count of bases not matched to a gene: 2. This CDR3 spans 13 amino acids. Germline values: CDR1 MDHEN, CDR2 SYDVKM.

This rearrangement joins TRBV7-1 to TRBJ1-3; D is uncertain. TRBV7-1 belongs to the ORF category, with a function that is uncertain. Trimming removed 6 bases at V and 8 bases at J, with 14 bases between. The CDR3 is made up of 13 amino acids. CDR3 protein: CASSSGREDTIYF. CDR3 sequence (DNA): TGTGCCAGCAGTTCTGGGAGGGAAGACACCATATATTTT.

This chain connects TRBV14 to TRBJ2-5; D may be TRBD2 (5 bases). The germline gives CDR1 SGHDN, CDR2 FVKESK. V lost 5 bases to trimming and J lost 0 bases, with 7 bases between them. The CDR3 has 13 amino acids. The CDR3: CASSRADQETQYF. CDR3 nucleotides: TGTGCCAGCAGCAGAGCGGACCAAGAGACCCAGTACTTC.

This chain links TRBV22-1 with TRBJ1-5. TRBV22-1 is annotated as a pseudogene. This CDR3 spans 15 amino acids. In DNA form, the CDR3 reads TGTGCCAGCAGTTTCGAGGAGGAGAAGGTTCAGCCCCAGCATTTT. Encoded protein: CASSFEEEKVQPQHF.

V gene TRBV30 combines with J gene TRBJ1-5; 8 nucleotides align to TRBD1. There are 16 residues in the CDR3. Germline-derived CDR1 and CDR2 are GTSNPN and SVGIG (reference sequence). J lost 6 bases, V lost 2 bases, and 12 bases had no gene match. CDR3 amino acids: CAWSKKQGGLSQPQHF. CDR3 nucleotide sequence: TGTGCCTGGAGTAAGAAACAGGGGGGATTGAGTCAGCCCCAGCATTTT.

There are a few counts of this clone. The chain recombines TRBV6-8 with TRBJ2-4, with D maybe TRBD2 (5 bases). Germline V CDR1 and CDR2: MNHGY, SAAAGT. There are 14 residues in the CDR3. V was shortened by 5 bases and J by 4 bases, with 12 bases between the two germline ends. Here the CDR3 reads CASSRTESKNIQYF. The CDR3 DNA follows: TGTGCCAGCAGTAGGACTGAAAGTAAAAACATTCAGTACTTC.

The genes are TRBV11-3 and TRBJ2-3; 7 positions match TRBD2. The CDR3 sequence is 16 residues long. Trimming at V came to 1 base and at J to 2 bases, leaving 6 bases not matched to a gene. Germline CDR1 reads SGHNT; CDR2 reads YENEEA. The CDR3 DNA is TGTGCCAGCAGCTTAGGGCTAGCGGTTCACACAGATACGCAGTATTTT. Protein: CASSLGLAVHTDTQYF.

In this sample, this clone is medium-sized. V and J are TRBV6-8 and TRBJ2-6; possibly TRBD2 for D (6 bases). There are 15 residues in the CDR3. Germline V lookup: CDR1 MNHGY, CDR2 SAAAGT. The V end lost 5 bases, the J end lost 3 bases, and 11 bases lay between the germline ends. The CDR3 is CASSDGGGGANVLTF. DNA of the CDR3: TGTGCCAGCAGTGACGGGGGAGGTGGGGCCAACGTCCTGACTTTC.

This clone is large by share. The chain employs TRBV11-3 and TRBJ1-4; TRBD1 agrees at 7 bases. This CDR3 has 16 residues. Germline CDR1 and CDR2: SGHNT and YENEEA. V shed 3 bases, J shed 5 bases, and the junction held 9 bases outside the gene matches. The CDR3 protein is CASSLGTAADNEKLFF. The CDR3 DNA reads as TGTGCCAGCAGCTTGGGGACAGCTGCAGACAATGAAAAACTGTTTTTT.

The V call is TRBV6-8, the J call TRBJ2-7, with TRBD1 matching 9 bases. There are 17 residues in the CDR3. Germline assignment: CDR1 MNHGY and CDR2 SAAAGT. The J segment lost 2 bases and the V segment lost 7 bases, leaving 15 bases of the junction unmatched. The CDR3 region has the DNA TGTGCCAGCACCTTAGGCTATATCGGGACAGGGACCTACGAGCAGTACTTC. Amino acid sequence: CASTLGYIGTGTYEQYF.

The V gene is TRBV9, the J gene TRBJ2-1; possible D gene TRBD2, 7 bases. The V end was cut by 1 base, the J end by 6 bases, with 14 bases between. This CDR3 contains 15 residues. From germline, CDR1 is SGDLS and CDR2 YYNGEE. The CDR3 is CASSVSGGLRNEQFF. CDR3 DNA: TGTGCCAGCAGCGTATCCGGGGGGCTACGCAATGAGCAGTTCTTC.

The J gene is TRBJ1-2, the V gene TRBV19, with D possibly TRBD1 on 5 matching bases. Germline V lookup: CDR1 LNHDA, CDR2 SQIVND (reference sequence). Trimming pared 1 base from V and 8 bases from J, leaving 14 bases between. The CDR3 has 14 amino acids. Here the CDR3 DNA reads TGTGCCAGTAGTATAGCGGGACTGCCCTCAGGCTACACCTTC. It yields the protein CASSIAGLPSGYTF. Supplemented by reference TRBV19 and TRBJ1-2, the full variable domain reads DGGITQSPKYLFRKEGQNVTLSCEQNLNHDAMYWYRQDPGQGLRLIYYSQIVNDFQKGDIAEGYSVSREKKESFPLTVTSAQKNPTAFYLCASSIAGLPSGYTFGSGTRLTVV.

This chain joins TRBV30 and TRBJ1-2; 7 bases align to TRBD1. J was trimmed by 2 bases and V by 0 bases; bases with no gene match: 6. The germline V gene encodes CDR1 GTSNPN and CDR2 SVGIG (reference sequence). The CDR3 covers 15 residues. The CDR3, as DNA: TGTGCCTGGAGTGTAGGGCCAGGGGGGAACTATGGCTACACCTTC. Its translation: CAWSVGPGGNYGYTF.

Sample share makes this clone large. The gene calls are TRBV11-3 and TRBJ1-1; D is unresolved. This CDR3 spans 14 amino acids. V dropped 2 bases and J dropped 2 bases, with 9 bases sitting between them. From germline, CDR1 is SGHNT and CDR2 YENEEA. The CDR3 loop reads CASSLNKVNTEAFF. The DNA for the CDR3 is TGTGCCAGCAGCTTAAACAAGGTTAACACTGAAGCTTTCTTT.

By frequency in the sample, this clone is large. This chain links TRBV19 with TRBJ2-3, with D perhaps matching TRBD2 (5 bases). Germline CDR1 LNHDA, CDR2 SQIVND (reference sequence). The V and J ends lost 5 bases and 6 bases respectively, with 12 bases between them. The CDR3 contains 13 residues. The CDR3 sequence: CASSSFGIDTQYF. CDR3 DNA: TGTGCCAGTAGTTCCTTCGGGATCGATACGCAGTATTTT.

This clone turned up a few times. V usage is TRBV11-3 and J usage is TRBJ1-4; weak D call: TRBD1 (5 bases). V was pared by 5 bases and J by 3 bases, with 10 bases between. This CDR3 spans 14 amino acids. The germline V gene has CDR1 SGHNT and CDR2 YENEEA. CDR3 nucleotides: TGTGCCAGCAGCGGCACAGGAGCTAATGAAAAACTGTTTTTT. This gives the protein CASSGTGANEKLFF.

This clone came up a few times. The chain combines TRBV11-3 with TRBJ2-2; a possible D gene is TRBD2 (5 bases). CDR3 length: 16 residues. Per the germline V gene, CDR1 is SGHNT and CDR2 is YENEEA. V was cut by 3 bases and J by 4 bases, with 15 bases left in between. CDR3 sequence (DNA): TGTGCCAGCAGCTTGGTGGGAGCACGGGCCACCGGGGAGCTGTTTTTT. The encoded protein is CASSLVGARATGELFF.

This clone was counted a few times. This chain connects TRBV11-3 to TRBJ2-3; D ambiguous. Germline CDR1 is SGHNT and CDR2 is YENEEA. The V and J ends lost 0 bases and 0 bases respectively, with 7 bases between them. CDR3 size: 15 residues. In DNA, the CDR3 is TGTGCCAGCAGCTTAGATCCATCTAGCACAGATACGCAGTATTTT. Encoded protein: CASSLDPSSTDTQYF.

This clone qualifies as large. The V call is TRBV28, the J call TRBJ2-7; 11 bases match TRBD2. From germline, CDR1 is MDHEN and CDR2 SYDVKM. After removal of 6 bases from V and 2 bases from J, the junction contained 6 bases not matched to a gene. CDR3 length equals 15 residues. This CDR3 is CASSLGTSGTYEQYV. In nucleotides, the CDR3 is TGTGCCAGCAGCCTCGGGACTAGCGGTACCTACGAGCAGTACGTC.

CDR3 loop: CSVVGAGTEAFF. The CDR3 DNA reads TGCAGCGTTGTAGGCGCAGGGACTGAAGCTTTCTTT. This sequence joins TRBV29-1 and TRBJ1-1; D perhaps matches TRBD1 (5 bases). Per germline, CDR1 SQVTM and CDR2 ANQGSEA. V lost 4 bases and J 5 bases, leaving 11 bases between the germline ends. This CDR3 spans 12 amino acids.